The rows below give T cell receptor beta chains drawn from one sample of a study of Graves' ophthalmopathy and Graves' hyperthyroidism. TCRdb reanalysed the multiplex PCR reads using MiXCR and keeps one entry per CDR3 protein. The repertoire consists of about 400,000 distinct CDR3 sequences, with over 20% occurring once and the leading ten covering around 3.1%. Sequenced material: peripheral blood. Source of these receptors: a woman younger than 35 with stable Graves' hyperthyroidism. Both conserved end residues are part of each CDR3. The order of the fields is D gene, J gene, V gene, clone size, CDR3 DNA, CDR3 protein. A D gene is named only where the DNA matches it firmly. Some rows mark clone size as missing; the rest say once, few, many or name a class of expanded clone.

>-|TRBJ1-2|TRBV9|many
TGTGCCAGCAGCGCGACAGGTTATTATGGCTACACCTTC
CASSATGYYGYTF
>TRBD1|TRBJ2-7|TRBV20-1|many
TGCAGTGCTGGAGGACAGGCTGACTACGAGCAGTACTTC
CSAGGQADYEQYF
>TRBD1|TRBJ1-2|TRBV19|many
TGTGCCAGTACCCAGGAAGCGCGGACAGGGGCAACCGGCTACACCTTC
CASTQEARTGATGYTF
>-|TRBJ2-7|TRBV18|-
TGTGCCAGCTCACCACCGGGGTCTTGGAGCGAGCAGTACTTC
CASSPPGSWSEQYF
>TRBD1|TRBJ1-1|TRBV5-1|once
TGCGCCAGCAGCCCAGGGGACAGGGTCGATGCTGAATCTTTCTTT
CASSPGDRVDAESFF
>-|TRBJ1-3|TRBV29-1|many
TGCAGCGTTGGGGGGGGCCTCTCTGGAAACACCATATATTTT
CSVGGGLSGNTIYF
>-|TRBJ1-2|TRBV12-3/TRBV12-4|many
TGTGCCAGCAGTTTCCTCCGGGACAATGGCTACACCTTC
CASSFLRDNGYTF
>-|TRBJ1-3|TRBV6-1|many
TGTGCCAGCCAATACTCTGGAAACACCATATATTTT
CASQYSGNTIYF
>-|TRBJ1-1|TRBV6-5|many
TGTGCCAGCAGTTACAGGGGAATAAACACTGAAGCTTTCTTT
CASSYRGINTEAFF
>-|TRBJ1-1|TRBV6-5|once
TGTGCCAGCAGTTTATGGGGGGAGAACACTGAAGCTTTCTTT
CASSLWGENTEAFF
>-|TRBJ1-2|TRBV24-1|many
TGTGCCACCAGTGATTTGTGGGGGTATGGCTACACCTTC
CATSDLWGYGYTF
>TRBD1|TRBJ1-1|TRBV5-1|many
TGCGCCAGCAGCTTGGCCGGAGGACAGGGGAGGGTGAACACTGAAGCTTTCTTT
CASSLAGGQGRVNTEAFF
>-|TRBJ1-2|TRBV2|many
TGTGCCAGCAGCGGGATAAACTATGGCTACACCTTC
CASSGINYGYTF
>TRBD1|TRBJ2-7|TRBV29-1|many
TGCAGCGTTGAAGTGGGACAGGGGGCCTACGAGCAGTACTTC
CSVEVGQGAYEQYF
>TRBD1|TRBJ2-7|TRBV12-3/TRBV12-4|-
TGTGCCAGCAGCCCGGGACAGGGGGGATTCTACGAGCAGTACTTC
CASSPGQGGFYEQYF
>-|TRBJ1-1|TRBV4-1|few
TGCGCCAGCGGCCAACATTTCTTCACTGAAGCTTTCTTT
CASGQHFFTEAFF
>-|TRBJ2-7|TRBV27|-
TGTGCCAGCAGCCGAGCATCCTCCTCGGAGCAGTACTTC
CASSRASSSEQYF
>-|TRBJ1-4|TRBV7-8|-
TGTGCCAGCAGCTTAGTGGGACAAGCTAATGAAAAACTGTTTTTT
CASSLVGQANEKLFF
>-|TRBJ1-2|TRBV5-1|many
TGCGCCAGCAGCTTTGGGGCAGGCCGGGGATATGGCTACACCTTC
CASSFGAGRGYGYTF
>-|TRBJ1-1|TRBV11-3|many
TGTGCCAGCAGCCCGAGACAGTCGAACACTGAAGCTTTCTTT
CASSPRQSNTEAFF
>-|TRBJ1-1|TRBV29-1|many
TGCAGCGTTGAACCCCCCCTAAGGGCCACTGAAGCTTTCTTT
CSVEPPLRATEAFF
>TRBD1|TRBJ1-2|TRBV6-4|many
TGTGCCAGCAGCCACCACCGGGCAGGGGGCGCTGACTATGGCTACACCTTC
CASSHHRAGGADYGYTF
>-|TRBJ2-7|TRBV5-5|many
TGTGCCAGCGGGGGGGACAGTAACTACGAGCAGTACTTC
CASGGDSNYEQYF
>-|TRBJ1-5|TRBV2|many
TGTGCCAGCAGAGAAGACAGCAGCGGACAGCCCCAGCATTTT
CASREDSSGQPQHF
>-|TRBJ2-2|TRBV29-1|many
TGCAGCGTTACGGAGGGAGTTGTCACCGGGGAGCTGTTTTTT
CSVTEGVVTGELFF
>-|TRBJ1-6|TRBV6-1|many
TGTGCCAGCAGTGGCCCACAGGGTAGAACCCTCCACTTT
CASSGPQGRTLHF
>-|TRBJ1-1|TRBV24-1|many
TGTGCCACCAGTGAGCGTGAGGCTTTCTTT
CATSEREAFF
>TRBD2|TRBJ2-5|TRBV10-3|many
TGTGCCATCAGAGAGTCTAGCGGGAATGCGGAAGAGACCCAGTACTTC
CAIRESSGNAEETQYF
>TRBD2|TRBJ2-3|TRBV29-1|many
TGCAGCGTTAAGCGGGAGGGCCGCACAGATACGCAGTATTTT
CSVKREGRTDTQYF
>TRBD2|TRBJ2-5|TRBV6-2/TRBV6-3|many
TGTGCCCAAGTGGTAGCGGGAGGTCGAGAGGCCCAGTACTTC
CAQVVAGGREAQYF
>-|TRBJ2-7|TRBV6-5|medium-sized
TGTGCCAGCAGTTACGCCTACGAGCAGTACTTC
CASSYAYEQYF
>-|TRBJ1-5|TRBV9|many
TGTGCCAGCAGCGTAGGTGGGGGGTACAATCAGCCCCAGCATTTT
CASSVGGGYNQPQHF
>TRBD1|TRBJ2-2|TRBV29-1|-
TGCAGCGGACAGGGCACCGGGGAGCTGTTTTTT
CSGQGTGELFF
>TRBD2|TRBJ2-7|TRBV6-2/TRBV6-3|-
TGTGCCAGCAGTTACTCGTCCACTTTACTAGCGGGAAGGTACGAGCAGTACTTC
CASSYSSTLLAGRYEQYF
>-|TRBJ2-6|TRBV28|many
TGTGCCAGCAGTACCTGGGACGCTGGGGCCAACGTCCTGACTTTC
CASSTWDAGANVLTF
>TRBD1|TRBJ1-1|TRBV12-3/TRBV12-4|many
TGTGCCAGCAGTTTTACAGGGGCCCTGGAAGCTTTCTTT
CASSFTGALEAFF
>-|TRBJ1-1|TRBV20-1|many
TGCAGTGCTAGAACTAGACAGAACACTGAAGCTTTCTTT
CSARTRQNTEAFF
>-|TRBJ2-2|TRBV7-2|many
TGTGCCAGCAGTCGTTGGACCGGGGAGCTGTTTTTT
CASSRWTGELFF